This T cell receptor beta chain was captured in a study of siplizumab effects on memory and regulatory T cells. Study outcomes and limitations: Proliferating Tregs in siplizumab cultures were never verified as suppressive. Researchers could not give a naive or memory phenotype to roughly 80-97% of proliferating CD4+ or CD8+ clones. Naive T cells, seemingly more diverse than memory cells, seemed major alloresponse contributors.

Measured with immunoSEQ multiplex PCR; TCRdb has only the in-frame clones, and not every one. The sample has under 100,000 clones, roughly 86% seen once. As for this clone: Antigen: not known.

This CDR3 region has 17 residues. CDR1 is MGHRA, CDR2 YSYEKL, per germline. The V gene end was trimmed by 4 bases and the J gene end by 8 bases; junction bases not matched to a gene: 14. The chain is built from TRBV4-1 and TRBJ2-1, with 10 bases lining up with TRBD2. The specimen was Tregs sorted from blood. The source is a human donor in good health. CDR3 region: CASSLNQAGGLRDEQFF. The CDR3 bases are TGCGCCAGCAGCCTAAATCAAGCGGGGGGGCTTCGCGATGAGCAGTTCTTC.